These T cell receptor beta chains were read from a single sample in a study of T cells in Graves' hyperthyroidism and ophthalmopathy. From the multiplex PCR reads, TCRdb called clonotypes with MiXCR, one entry per CDR3 protein. The data hold about 610,000 distinct CDR3 sequences, with about a sixth observed a single time. Sequenced: blood. The receptors originated from a woman aged 40 to 50 with Graves' ophthalmopathy. Both conserved end residues are part of each CDR3. Each record gives: D gene, J gene, V gene, clone size, CDR3 protein, CDR3 DNA. D genes are given only for firm matches. Expanded clones get a size class; other rows say once, few or many, or leave the size out.

D: .
J: TRBJ1-6
V: TRBV7-9
size: few
CDR3: CASSLAPEDNSPLHF
DNA: TGTGCCAGCAGCTTAGCACCAGAAGATAATTCACCCCTCCACTTT

D: .
J: TRBJ1-1
V: TRBV20-1
size: many
CDR3: CSARKPGYRSEAFF
DNA: TGCAGTGCCCGGAAACCGGGCTATCGCTCTGAAGCTTTCTTT

D: TRBD2
J: TRBJ2-3
V: TRBV28
size: few
CDR3: CASSFRAGVKDTQYF
DNA: TGTGCCAGCAGTTTCCGGGCGGGAGTGAAGGATACGCAGTATTTT

D: TRBD1
J: TRBJ1-1
V: TRBV5-1
size: few
CDR3: CASSLSGTGEMNTEAFF
DNA: TGCGCCAGCAGCTTGTCGGGGACAGGGGAGATGAACACTGAAGCTTTCTTT

D: .
J: TRBJ1-1
V: TRBV12-3/TRBV12-4
size: many
CDR3: CASSHTEAFF
DNA: TGTGCCAGCAGCCATACTGAAGCTTTCTTT

D: TRBD1
J: TRBJ1-4
V: TRBV2
size: many
CDR3: CASRPRGGVEEKLFF
DNA: TGTGCCAGCAGACCCAGGGGGGGGGTAGAAGAAAAACTGTTTTTT

D: TRBD2
J: TRBJ2-5
V: TRBV29-1
size: few
CDR3: CSVDFSGRVQETQYF
DNA: TGCAGCGTTGATTTTAGCGGGAGGGTCCAAGAGACCCAGTACTTC

D: TRBD2
J: TRBJ2-1
V: TRBV20-1
size: .
CDR3: CSARIAGVYYNEQFF
DNA: TGCAGTGCTAGAATAGCGGGAGTTTACTACAATGAGCAGTTCTTC

D: .
J: TRBJ2-3
V: TRBV11-2
size: many
CDR3: CASSLEYLPTDTQYF
DNA: TGTGCCAGCAGCTTAGAATATCTGCCCACAGATACGCAGTATTTT

D: .
J: TRBJ1-3
V: TRBV2
size: many
CDR3: CASSTMENGGNTIYF
DNA: TGTGCCAGCAGCACCATGGAAAATGGAGGAAACACCATATATTTT

D: .
J: TRBJ2-1
V: TRBV7-9
size: .
CDR3: CASGDEQFF
DNA: TGTGCCAGCGGGGATGAGCAGTTCTTC

D: .
J: TRBJ2-1
V: TRBV11-2
size: .
CDR3: CASSLDFYNEQFF
DNA: TGTGCCAGCAGCTTAGATTTCTACAATGAGCAGTTCTTC

D: .
J: TRBJ1-3
V: TRBV7-9
size: many
CDR3: CASSLTSGNTIYF
DNA: TGTGCCAGCAGCTTAACCTCTGGAAACACCATATATTTT

D: .
J: TRBJ2-1
V: TRBV30
size: many
CDR3: CAWSDHNEQFF
DNA: TGTGCCTGGAGTGACCACAATGAGCAGTTCTTC

D: .
J: TRBJ2-3
V: TRBV13
size: few
CDR3: CASSLVSGGDTQYF
DNA: TGTGCCAGCAGCTTAGTCAGCGGCGGAGATACGCAGTATTTT

D: TRBD2
J: TRBJ2-5
V: TRBV28
size: many
CDR3: CASTTESASGMETQYF
DNA: TGTGCCAGCACCACGGAGTCGGCTAGCGGGATGGAGACCCAGTACTTC

D: .
J: TRBJ2-2
V: TRBV5-1
size: many
CDR3: CASSLFGEATGELFF
DNA: TGCGCCAGCAGCTTGTTCGGGGAAGCGACCGGGGAGCTGTTTTTT

D: .
J: TRBJ1-4
V: TRBV12-3/TRBV12-4
size: many
CDR3: CASSAATNEKLFF
DNA: TGTGCCTCCTCAGCCGCAACTAATGAAAAACTGTTTTTT

D: .
J: TRBJ2-7
V: TRBV14
size: few
CDR3: CASSLYSAYGTYEQYF
DNA: TGTGCCAGCAGCCTCTACAGCGCCTATGGGACCTACGAGCAGTACTTC

D: .
J: TRBJ2-2
V: TRBV2
size: .
CDR3: CASRDWAGELFF
DNA: TGTGCCAGCAGGGACTGGGCCGGGGAGCTGTTTTTT

D: TRBD2
J: TRBJ2-4
V: TRBV6-1
size: many
CDR3: CASSPGTSAKNIQYF
DNA: TGTGCCAGCAGCCCAGGGACTAGCGCGAAAAACATTCAGTACTTC

D: TRBD2
J: TRBJ2-2
V: TRBV7-9
size: .
CDR3: CASSKAGATNTGELFF
DNA: TGTGCCAGCAGTAAAGCGGGGGCCACGAACACCGGGGAGCTGTTTTTT

D: TRBD1
J: TRBJ2-7
V: TRBV28
size: many
CDR3: CASSSGGSRSYEQYF
DNA: TGTGCCAGCAGCTCAGGGGGTAGTAGGTCCTACGAGCAGTACTTC

D: TRBD2
J: TRBJ2-5
V: TRBV20-1
size: many
CDR3: CSAMTGGPLETQYF
DNA: TGCAGTGCTATGACGGGGGGGCCGTTAGAGACCCAGTACTTC

D: .
J: TRBJ2-4
V: TRBV29-1
size: .
CDR3: CSVEKGGAKNIQYF
DNA: TGCAGCGTTGAAAAGGGTGGGGCCAAAAACATTCAGTACTTC

D: .
J: TRBJ2-2
V: TRBV27
size: .
CDR3: CASSLSPTSPGELFF
DNA: TGTGCCAGCAGTTTATCCCCTACTAGTCCCGGGGAGCTGTTTTTT

D: .
J: TRBJ2-5
V: TRBV27
size: .
CDR3: CASSPLSSSGETQYF
DNA: TGTGCCAGCAGCCCTCTGTCTAGTTCCGGGGAGACCCAGTACTTC

D: TRBD1
J: TRBJ2-3
V: TRBV11-2
size: many
CDR3: CASSPNRGLADTQYF
DNA: TGTGCCAGCAGCCCCAACAGGGGGCTCGCAGATACGCAGTATTTT

D: .
J: TRBJ2-2
V: TRBV14
size: .
CDR3: CASSQADREGSGELFF
DNA: TGTGCCAGCAGCCAAGCGGACAGGGAGGGGTCCGGGGAGCTGTTTTTT

D: TRBD1
J: TRBJ1-1
V: TRBV5-1
size: .
CDR3: CASSLDRGWNTEAFF
DNA: TGTGCCAGCAGCCTGGACAGGGGGTGGAACACTGAAGCTTTCTTT

D: TRBD2
J: TRBJ2-7
V: TRBV6-1
size: many
CDR3: CASSPPRGAYEQYF
DNA: TGTGCCAGCAGTCCCCCCCGGGGGGCCTACGAGCAGTACTTC

D: .
J: TRBJ2-7
V: TRBV29-1
size: many
CDR3: CSVAGFNEQYF
DNA: TGCAGCGTTGCCGGGTTTAACGAGCAGTACTTC

D: .
J: TRBJ1-1
V: TRBV11-2
size: many
CDR3: CASSLGVMNTEAFF
DNA: TGTGCCAGCAGCTTAGGGGTCATGAACACTGAAGCTTTCTTT

D: TRBD1
J: TRBJ1-6
V: TRBV6-1
size: .
CDR3: CASSKGQGYSPLHF
DNA: TGTGCCAGCAGTAAGGGACAGGGGTATTCACCCCTCCACTTT

D: .
J: TRBJ1-1
V: TRBV19
size: .
CDR3: CASSISPEPNTEAFF
DNA: TGTGCCAGTAGTATCTCCCCAGAGCCTAACACTGAAGCTTTCTTT

D: .
J: TRBJ1-5
V: TRBV6-2/TRBV6-3
size: many
CDR3: CASSYTFQNQPQHF
DNA: TGTGCCAGCAGTTATACCTTTCAAAATCAGCCCCAGCATTTT

D: TRBD2
J: TRBJ2-2
V: TRBV5-6
size: many
CDR3: CASSRWPGGAGELFF
DNA: TGTGCCAGCAGCCGATGGCCGGGAGGAGCAGGGGAGCTGTTTTTT

D: .
J: TRBJ2-3
V: TRBV20-1
size: .
CDR3: CSATRLGGGSLSSTDTQCF
DNA: TGCAGTGCTACTCGACTAGGGGGAGGGTCTTTGTCTAGCACAGATACGCAGTGTTTT

D: TRBD1
J: TRBJ2-2
V: TRBV7-3
size: few
CDR3: CASSLLQGASAGELFF
DNA: TGTGCCAGCAGCTTATTGCAGGGGGCGTCGGCCGGGGAGCTGTTTTTT

D: .
J: TRBJ2-5
V: TRBV30
size: many
CDR3: CACRDSYAETQYF
DNA: TGTGCCTGCCGGGACTCCTATGCAGAGACCCAGTACTTC

D: TRBD1
J: TRBJ1-1
V: TRBV10-3
size: .
CDR3: CAISRTGSGVTEAFF
DNA: TGTGCCATCAGTAGGACAGGGAGTGGGGTCACTGAAGCTTTCTTT

D: .
J: TRBJ2-3
V: TRBV4-1
size: .
CDR3: CASSQEGLLSTDTQYF
DNA: TGCGCCAGCAGCCAAGAAGGACTACTAAGCACAGATACGCAGTATTTT

D: .
J: TRBJ2-1
V: TRBV20-1
size: many
CDR3: CSARDIHREAGVEQFF
DNA: TGCAGTGCTAGAGATATCCACAGGGAAGCCGGTGTCGAGCAGTTCTTC

D: TRBD1
J: TRBJ2-2
V: TRBV19
size: few
CDR3: CASSTSTGSGELFF
DNA: TGTGCCAGTAGTACCTCGACAGGGTCCGGGGAGCTGTTTTTT

D: TRBD1
J: TRBJ2-7
V: TRBV9
size: few
CDR3: CASSPGTGNLYEQYF
DNA: TGTGCCAGCAGCCCCGGGACAGGGAACCTTTACGAGCAGTACTTC

D: TRBD2
J: TRBJ2-5
V: TRBV30
size: few
CDR3: CALRLAGSQETQYF
DNA: TGTGCCTTACGACTAGCGGGTTCCCAAGAGACCCAGTACTTC

D: TRBD1
J: TRBJ2-2
V: TRBV12-3/TRBV12-4
size: few
CDR3: CASSNGQGTGELFF
DNA: TGTGCCAGCAGTAATGGACAGGGAACCGGGGAGCTGTTTTTT

D: TRBD2
J: TRBJ2-7
V: TRBV30
size: few
CDR3: CALEEASGPYEQYF
DNA: TGTGCCCTAGAAGAGGCTAGCGGCCCCTACGAGCAGTACTTC